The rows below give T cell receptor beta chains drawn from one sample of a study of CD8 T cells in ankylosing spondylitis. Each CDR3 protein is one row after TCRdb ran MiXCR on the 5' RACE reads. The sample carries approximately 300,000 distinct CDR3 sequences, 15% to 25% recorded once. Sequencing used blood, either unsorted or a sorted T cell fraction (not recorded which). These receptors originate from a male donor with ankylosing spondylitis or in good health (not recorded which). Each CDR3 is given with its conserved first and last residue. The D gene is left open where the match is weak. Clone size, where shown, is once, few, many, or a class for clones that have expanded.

CDR3nt: TGTGCCAGCAGTGAAGTCAGGGGCGGGGGCACTGAAGCTTTCTTT
CDR3aa: CASSEVRGGGTEAFF
abundance: .
d_gene: .
v_gene: TRBV6-1
j_gene: TRBJ1-1

CDR3nt: TGTGCCATCAGTGAGTTTTTCCGGGGGGCCAACGTCCTGACTTTC
CDR3aa: CAISEFFRGANVLTF
abundance: .
d_gene: .
v_gene: TRBV10-3
j_gene: TRBJ2-6

CDR3nt: TGTGCCAGCAGCAACAATGGGGGGGGAGGAGGTCAGCCCCAGCATTTT
CDR3aa: CASSNNGGGGGQPQHF
abundance: few
d_gene: .
v_gene: TRBV7-2
j_gene: TRBJ1-5

CDR3nt: TGTGCCAGCGCTATTCTGAATGAGCAGTTCTTC
CDR3aa: CASAILNEQFF
abundance: few
d_gene: .
v_gene: TRBV12-3/TRBV12-4
j_gene: TRBJ2-1

CDR3nt: TGTGCCAGCAGTGTTGGACGGCTAAATTCACCCCTCCACTTT
CDR3aa: CASSVGRLNSPLHF
abundance: many
d_gene: .
v_gene: TRBV6-1
j_gene: TRBJ1-6

CDR3nt: TGCGCCAGCAGCTCGCGGGAGACCGGGGAGCTGTTTTTT
CDR3aa: CASSSRETGELFF
abundance: .
d_gene: TRBD2
v_gene: TRBV5-1
j_gene: TRBJ2-2

CDR3nt: TGTGCCAGCAGCGTAGCGGGTAGTGGGGTCGATACGCAGTATTTT
CDR3aa: CASSVAGSGVDTQYF
abundance: .
d_gene: .
v_gene: TRBV9
j_gene: TRBJ2-3

CDR3nt: TGCAGTGCCGCCAACGACAGGGAAAGCAATCAGCCCCAGCATTTT
CDR3aa: CSAANDRESNQPQHF
abundance: many
d_gene: TRBD1
v_gene: TRBV20-1
j_gene: TRBJ1-5

CDR3nt: TGCAGTGCTAGAGGCGGTCCGTTAATCCCCGGGGAGCTGTTTTTT
CDR3aa: CSARGGPLIPGELFF
abundance: .
d_gene: .
v_gene: TRBV20-1
j_gene: TRBJ2-2

CDR3nt: TGTGCCAGCAGGAAAGACAGTAACTATGGCTACACCTTC
CDR3aa: CASRKDSNYGYTF
abundance: many
d_gene: .
v_gene: TRBV2
j_gene: TRBJ1-2

CDR3nt: TGTGCCAGCAGCTTCGCAGGGGTGACCGGGGAGCTGTTTTTT
CDR3aa: CASSFAGVTGELFF
abundance: .
d_gene: .
v_gene: TRBV7-9
j_gene: TRBJ2-2

CDR3nt: TGTGCCACCAGTGAGTCCGGGACAGGGGATTACAATGAGCAGTTCTTC
CDR3aa: CATSESGTGDYNEQFF
abundance: many
d_gene: TRBD1
v_gene: TRBV24-1
j_gene: TRBJ2-1

CDR3nt: TGCAGTGCTAGAGATACAACGGGGGAGACCCAGTACTTC
CDR3aa: CSARDTTGETQYF
abundance: many
d_gene: .
v_gene: TRBV20-1
j_gene: TRBJ2-5

CDR3nt: TGCAGCGTAACCGAGACAGGCCGATCTAACTATGGCTACACCTTC
CDR3aa: CSVTETGRSNYGYTF
abundance: .
d_gene: .
v_gene: TRBV29-1
j_gene: TRBJ1-2

CDR3nt: TGTGCCAGCGGGGAGGGTGGTCAGCCCCAGCATTTT
CDR3aa: CASGEGGQPQHF
abundance: .
d_gene: .
v_gene: TRBV25-1
j_gene: TRBJ1-5

CDR3nt: TGTGCCAGCAGCCGGCCAGGGGGGGTGGACACTGAAGCTTTCTTT
CDR3aa: CASSRPGGVDTEAFF
abundance: .
d_gene: TRBD1
v_gene: TRBV14
j_gene: TRBJ1-1

CDR3nt: TGTGCCATCAGCGAAGGCGGGGTTAGCAATCAGCCCCAGCATTTT
CDR3aa: CAISEGGVSNQPQHF
abundance: .
d_gene: .
v_gene: TRBV10-3
j_gene: TRBJ1-5

CDR3nt: TGTGCCAGCAGTGAAGATCGAATAATACAGTATGGCTACACCTTC
CDR3aa: CASSEDRIIQYGYTF
abundance: .
d_gene: .
v_gene: TRBV6-1
j_gene: TRBJ1-2

CDR3nt: TGTGCCAGCAGTTACTCTCCAGGGATTCAGTACTTC
CDR3aa: CASSYSPGIQYF
abundance: .
d_gene: .
v_gene: TRBV6-2/TRBV6-3
j_gene: TRBJ2-4

CDR3nt: TGTGCCAGCAGCCCCTTCGGGGAGCTGTTTTTT
CDR3aa: CASSPFGELFF
abundance: .
d_gene: .
v_gene: TRBV7-9
j_gene: TRBJ2-2

CDR3nt: TGCGCCAGCAGCTTGCGGACAGGGCCCTCTGGGGCCAACGTCCTGACTTTC
CDR3aa: CASSLRTGPSGANVLTF
abundance: many
d_gene: TRBD1
v_gene: TRBV5-1
j_gene: TRBJ2-6

CDR3nt: TGTGCCAGCGGTTTGGGCTCATTTGGGCAGTTCTTC
CDR3aa: CASGLGSFGQFF
abundance: few
d_gene: .
v_gene: TRBV2
j_gene: TRBJ2-1

CDR3nt: TGTGCCAGCAGGGGCGGGGCCCGAACGGGAGAGACCCAGTACTTC
CDR3aa: CASRGGARTGETQYF
abundance: many
d_gene: .
v_gene: TRBV6-1
j_gene: TRBJ2-5

CDR3nt: TGTGCCAGCAGTTTAATACAGGCACTACATTTT
CDR3aa: CASSLIQALHF
abundance: .
d_gene: .
v_gene: TRBV28
j_gene: TRBJ1-5

CDR3nt: TGTGCCAGCAGCCCCCTAGCGGTGCCAGAGAGGGGGCAGTTCTTC
CDR3aa: CASSPLAVPERGQFF
abundance: .
d_gene: TRBD2
v_gene: TRBV3-1
j_gene: TRBJ2-1

CDR3nt: TGCAGCGTTGTATCAGGGGGGGATACGCAGTATTTT
CDR3aa: CSVVSGGDTQYF
abundance: many
d_gene: .
v_gene: TRBV29-1
j_gene: TRBJ2-3

CDR3nt: TGTGCCAGCAGTTTAGGCGCCCCGTGGGAGCAGTTCTTC
CDR3aa: CASSLGAPWEQFF
abundance: .
d_gene: .
v_gene: TRBV12-3/TRBV12-4
j_gene: TRBJ2-1

CDR3nt: TGTGCCAGCAGTGATTCCGGCGGGGGGGCGTACAATGAGCAGTTCTTC
CDR3aa: CASSDSGGGAYNEQFF
abundance: few
d_gene: TRBD2
v_gene: TRBV25-1
j_gene: TRBJ2-1

CDR3nt: TGTGCCAGCAGCTTAAACGTCGCCACAGATACGCAGTATTTT
CDR3aa: CASSLNVATDTQYF
abundance: many
d_gene: .
v_gene: TRBV7-2
j_gene: TRBJ2-3

CDR3nt: TGCGCCAGCAGCTTACGGAACTACAATGAGCAGTTCTTC
CDR3aa: CASSLRNYNEQFF
abundance: few
d_gene: .
v_gene: TRBV5-1
j_gene: TRBJ2-1

CDR3nt: TGTGCCAGCAGTAACAATGAGCAGTTCTTC
CDR3aa: CASSNNEQFF
abundance: few
d_gene: .
v_gene: TRBV12-3/TRBV12-4
j_gene: TRBJ2-1

CDR3nt: TGCGCCAGCAGCGACGGGACGAACACTGAAGCTTTCTTT
CDR3aa: CASSDGTNTEAFF
abundance: .
d_gene: .
v_gene: TRBV5-1
j_gene: TRBJ1-1

CDR3nt: TGCAGTGCTACGCAACTAGCGGGACCTTTTGGTGAGCAGTTCTTC
CDR3aa: CSATQLAGPFGEQFF
abundance: few
d_gene: TRBD2
v_gene: TRBV20-1
j_gene: TRBJ2-1

CDR3nt: TGTGCCACCAGCAGAGATGGAGGGGTCAACACAGATACGCAGTATTTT
CDR3aa: CATSRDGGVNTDTQYF
abundance: few
d_gene: .
v_gene: TRBV15
j_gene: TRBJ2-3

CDR3nt: TGTGCCAGCATTAGACTCGGTGGAGGTGAAAAACTGTTTTTT
CDR3aa: CASIRLGGGEKLFF
abundance: .
d_gene: .
v_gene: TRBV5-8
j_gene: TRBJ1-4

CDR3nt: TGTGCCAGCAGCGGGGACGGAACCTACAATGAGCAGTTCTTC
CDR3aa: CASSGDGTYNEQFF
abundance: many
d_gene: .
v_gene: TRBV9
j_gene: TRBJ2-1

CDR3nt: TGCAGTGCTAGAGATGGACAGCGACAAGAGACCCAGTACTTC
CDR3aa: CSARDGQRQETQYF
abundance: few
d_gene: .
v_gene: TRBV20-1
j_gene: TRBJ2-5

CDR3nt: TGTGCCAGCAGCGTAGGGGCGGGGAGCTCCTACAATGAGCAGTTCTTC
CDR3aa: CASSVGAGSSYNEQFF
abundance: .
d_gene: .
v_gene: TRBV9
j_gene: TRBJ2-1

CDR3nt: TGTGCCAGCAGTTTGGGACAGGGGAATACACCCCTCCACTTT
CDR3aa: CASSLGQGNTPLHF
abundance: .
d_gene: TRBD1
v_gene: TRBV28
j_gene: TRBJ1-6

CDR3nt: TGTGCCAGCAGCGTAGACTCTGGGGTGCTGGAGACCCAGTACTTC
CDR3aa: CASSVDSGVLETQYF
abundance: .
d_gene: .
v_gene: TRBV9
j_gene: TRBJ2-5

CDR3nt: TGTGCCAGCCAACCTCTGGGACGGAGCAATCAGCCCCAGCATTTT
CDR3aa: CASQPLGRSNQPQHF
abundance: few
d_gene: .
v_gene: TRBV27
j_gene: TRBJ1-5

CDR3nt: TGTGCCAGCAGCGTCGGAAGTCTAGTTAATGAAAAACTGTTTTTT
CDR3aa: CASSVGSLVNEKLFF
abundance: .
d_gene: .
v_gene: TRBV9
j_gene: TRBJ1-4

CDR3nt: TGTGCCAGCTCACCATATGGCAGGGGCTATAATTCACCCCTCCACTTT
CDR3aa: CASSPYGRGYNSPLHF
abundance: .
d_gene: .
v_gene: TRBV18
j_gene: TRBJ1-6

CDR3nt: TGCGCCAGCAGCCTCAGACAGGATGGAGGTGGCTACACCTTC
CDR3aa: CASSLRQDGGGYTF
abundance: .
d_gene: .
v_gene: TRBV5-1
j_gene: TRBJ1-2

CDR3nt: TGTGCCAGCAGTCACCACCTGGGAGGGCCCTCTGGAAACACCATATATTTT
CDR3aa: CASSHHLGGPSGNTIYF
abundance: .
d_gene: .
v_gene: TRBV12-3/TRBV12-4
j_gene: TRBJ1-3

CDR3nt: TGCAGTGCCAGTGCAGGGGGCCGAAATCAGCCCCAGCATTTT
CDR3aa: CSASAGGRNQPQHF
abundance: .
d_gene: TRBD1
v_gene: TRBV20-1
j_gene: TRBJ1-5

CDR3nt: TGCAGCGTTGAAAAGGCGGGAACAGGGGTCTATGGCTACACCTTC
CDR3aa: CSVEKAGTGVYGYTF
abundance: .
d_gene: TRBD1
v_gene: TRBV29-1
j_gene: TRBJ1-2

CDR3nt: TGCGCCAGCAGCTTGGAAGGCTGGAACACTGAAGCTTTCTTT
CDR3aa: CASSLEGWNTEAFF
abundance: few
d_gene: .
v_gene: TRBV5-1
j_gene: TRBJ1-1

CDR3nt: TGCGCCAGCAGCTTGGGGGGTGGCTGGGACCAAGAGACCCAGTACTTC
CDR3aa: CASSLGGGWDQETQYF
abundance: .
d_gene: .
v_gene: TRBV5-1
j_gene: TRBJ2-5

CDR3nt: TGTGCCAGCAGCCTTTGGGACAGGGTTACTGGTGAAGCTTTCTTT
CDR3aa: CASSLWDRVTGEAFF
abundance: .
d_gene: TRBD1
v_gene: TRBV7-3
j_gene: TRBJ1-1